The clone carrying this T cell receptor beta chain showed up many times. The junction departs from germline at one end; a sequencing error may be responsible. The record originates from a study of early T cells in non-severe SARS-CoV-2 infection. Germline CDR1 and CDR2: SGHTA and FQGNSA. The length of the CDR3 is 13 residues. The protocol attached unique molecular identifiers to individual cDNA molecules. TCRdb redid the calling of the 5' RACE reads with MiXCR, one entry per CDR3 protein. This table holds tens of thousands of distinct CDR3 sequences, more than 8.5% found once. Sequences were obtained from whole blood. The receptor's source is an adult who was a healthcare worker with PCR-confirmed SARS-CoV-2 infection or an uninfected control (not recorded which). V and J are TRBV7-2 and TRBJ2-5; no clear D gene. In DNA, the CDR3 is TGTGCCAGCAGCTTAGCCCATCAGGCCCACCTTGCCTTC. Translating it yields CASSLAHQAHLAF.